The subject of this entry is one TCR beta chain. Per the original data handling: Amplification from reference gene primers served as the basis for estimated nucleated cell counts. The data were produced by immunoSEQ multiplex PCR, yet TCRdb's version contains in-frame clones alone and is incomplete. For V, J and clone size, that table is used; D and trimming come from the DNA. Among under 200,000 clones, over 70% were seen once, and the ten largest hold around 5.1%. This entry is derived from a study of blood T cell repertoires in COVID-19. Turning to the study itself: There were acute and convalescent COVID-19 samples, and they came from the United States, Italy and Spain.

Trimming shortened V by 7 bases and J by 5 bases, and 17 bases separated the two germline ends. CDR1 and CDR2 from the germline V gene are LNHDA and SQIVND (reference sequence). This CDR3 contains 14 residues. The sequencing sample was made of PBMCs or T cells enriched from blood (not recorded which). J is TRBJ1-1 and V is TRBV19, with TRBD1 as a possible D gene (6 bases). The origin of this receptor is a woman aged 35 to 49 with acute COVID-19. The CDR3 here is CASKEGGQRTEAFF. Here the CDR3 DNA reads TGTGCCAGTAAGGAGGGGGGGCAACGGACTGAAGCTTTCTTT.